This T cell receptor beta chain derives from a study of blood T cell repertoires in COVID-19 (dated by TCRdb to 2020 to 2021). Study-level background: Samples covering the acute and convalescent phases of COVID-19 were provided by collaborators in the United States, Italy and Spain. The prospective study material was composed of cDNA or gDNA derived from T cells, B-cell-depleted T cells, or PBMCs. The dataset comprised deeply sampled blood TCRbeta repertoires from subjects exposed to, actively infected with, or recovered from COVID-19. The repertoires were made available in a free public database intended to serve as a resource for research on the immune response to SARS-CoV-2. The samples were drawn from the first 160 participants of the ongoing ImmuneRACE study and from 1,200 or so subjects provided by 6 global collaborators. Sample metadata almost always included a de-identified subject ID, COVID-19 status, age in years and sex. Where HLA class I and class II types were available, the types were taken from metadata supplied by the sample provider, not from assay-based typing. Overall study results and their limits: The amount of clinical and demographic metadata varied by source and participant and was provided uncurated.

From a lookup of the germline V gene, CDR1 and CDR2 are SNHLY and FYNNEI. The CDR3 numbers 14 residues from cysteine through phenylalanine. CDR3 DNA is the only sequence kept; it has 42 bases, read in frame from the first base. Deletion took 5 bases off V and 3 bases off J, with a span of 13 bases between the germline ends. Comment on this clone: Which antigen it targets is not known. No much larger clone exists at a distance of one base, and base qualities are not known.

At one collaborating source in Seattle, patients were enrolled during active infection and were followed longitudinally through the course of disease. Whole blood was collected in K2EDTA tubes by collaborating institutions according to the institutions' own protocols. For TCRbeta analysis, collaborator samples were shipped as frozen whole blood, as isolated PBMCs, or as DNA extracted from either sample type. TCRbeta CDR3 regions were amplified from genomic DNA using the immunoSEQ Assay, a bias-controlled multiplex PCR. The authors' pipeline ran thus. Within the assay, amplification of reference gene primers was used to estimate how many nucleated cells each sample contained. Sequence reads were collapsed and filtered to measure the absolute abundance of every unique TCRbeta CDR3 rearrangement. For each sample, productive Simpson clonality was calculated as the square root of Simpson's diversity index over productive rearrangements. Imported from immuneACCESS, the table was reduced by TCRdb to in-frame sequences with V and J called. These copies leave out some clones; in studies compared against another copy, an unresolved V gene accounts for under half, and the cause of the remainder is not known. V, J and clone size reflect that table, while D and trimming were determined from the DNA. This sample has 150,000 or so clones in its table, and 70% to 90% of those were observed once. 0.63% of the sample is taken by the ten largest.

Sequencing was done on a sample of peripheral blood. This sequence was found in a man aged 55 to 70 with COVID-19, enrolled during active disease. The V gene is TRBV2 and the J gene is TRBJ2-5; tentative D gene TRBD1, with 6 bases matching. The DNA sequence is as follows: TGTGCCAGCAGTAACCCGGGACACGAAGAGACCCAGTACTTC. Its translation reads: CASSNPGHEETQYF.